A single sample is the source of the 27 T cell receptor beta chains below, sequenced in a study of patients and donors after allogeneic stem cell transplantation. TCRdb reanalysed the RT-PCR reads using MiXCR and keeps one entry per CDR3 protein. The table has more than 850,000 distinct CDR3 sequences, roughly 18% seen once; the top ten hold around 6%. The sample comprised blood, either unsorted or a sorted T cell fraction (not recorded which). The receptors were sampled from a human donor who was either an allogeneic HSCT recipient or a stem cell or donor lymphocyte infusion donor (not recorded which). It is not recorded whose cells these are; they may come from a transplant donor.

The chain is built from TRBV5-1 and TRBJ2-3, with TRBD1 matching 9 bases. Germline V gives CDR1 SGHRS, CDR2 YFSETQ. The J segment lost 3 bases and the V segment lost 5 bases, leaving 4 bases of the junction unmatched. This CDR3 is built from 14 residues. Written as DNA, the CDR3 is TGCGCCAGCAGGTCCGGGACAGGGACAGATACGCAGTATTTT. Translating it yields CASRSGTGTDTQYF.

A few counts support this clonotype. The rearrangement uses TRBV7-3 and TRBJ2-1, with 8 bases that match TRBD2. The CDR3 extends over 15 amino acids. The V gene's germline CDR1 is SGHTA and CDR2 FQGTGA. V dropped 4 bases and J dropped 9; count of bases not matched to a gene: 11. The CDR3 reads CASSSLAGQDSEQFF. For the CDR3, the DNA is TGTGCCAGCAGCTCCCTAGCGGGTCAGGATAGTGAGCAGTTCTTC.

This clonotype has only a few counts. CDR3 sequence: CASNRERNEQFF. CDR3 nucleotide sequence: TGTGCCAGCAACAGGGAAAGAAATGAGCAGTTCTTC. The V and J genes are TRBV2 and TRBJ2-1; a possible D gene is TRBD1 (6 bases). V was shortened by 7 bases and J by 7 bases, with 11 bases between the two germline ends. The CDR3 has 12 residues. CDR1 and CDR2 (germline): SNHLY, FYNNEI. The whole variable domain, remainder taken from reference TRBV2 and TRBJ2-1, is EPEVTQTPSHQVTQMGQEVILRCVPISNHLYFYWYRQILGQKVEFLVSFYNNEISEKSEIFDDQFSVERPDGSNFTLKIRSTKLEDSAMYFCASNRERNEQFFGPGTRLTVL.

The sample holds a few counts of this clonotype. The chain couples TRBV10-3 to TRBJ2-2; maybe TRBD1 (5 bases). The CDR3 totals 14 residues. V was trimmed by 7 bases and J by 5 bases, leaving 14 bases between them. Germline CDR1 ENHRY, CDR2 SYGVKD. CDR3 DNA sequence: TGTGCCATCAACCCCGGACAAAAAACCGGGGAGCTGTTTTTT. Protein sequence: CAINPGQKTGELFF.

This sequence joins TRBV7-9 and TRBJ2-5; D gene uncertain. Germline-derived CDR1 and CDR2 are SEHNR and FQNEAQ (reference sequence). CDR3 length: 13 amino acids. The V gene lost 5 bases and the J gene lost 5 bases, with 12 bases spanning the gap. The CDR3, as DNA: TGTGCCAGCAGCCACGAAGCTTGGGAGACCCAGTACTTC. It is translated as CASSHEAWETQYF.

This CDR3 is CAWTLGPESYNEQFF. In DNA form, the CDR3 reads TGTGCCTGGACCCTAGGCCCAGAATCCTACAATGAGCAGTTCTTC. The J gene is TRBJ2-1, the V gene TRBV30; no definite D call. Trimming pared 4 bases from V and 1 base from J, leaving 14 bases between. Germline CDR1 is GTSNPN and CDR2 is SVGIG (reference sequence). The CDR3 runs 15 residues.

The chain carries TRBV12-3 or TRBV12-4 and TRBJ2-1; TRBD1 matches at 9 bases. J lost 8 bases, V lost 6 bases, and 11 bases had no gene match. CDR3 size: 15 residues. DNA for the CDR3: TGTGCCAGCAGGACGGACAGGGGTTATTGGGATGAGCAGTTCTTC. This translates into CASRTDRGYWDEQFF.

This clonotype has at least ten counts. J is TRBJ1-5 and V is TRBV12-3 or TRBV12-4; possibly TRBD1 for D (5 bases). Trimming removed 6 bases from V and 0 bases from J, with 9 bases in between. The CDR3 is 14 amino acids. CDR3 coding DNA: TGTGCCAGCAGCTCAAGGGGTAGCAATCAGCCCCAGCATTTT. This translates into CASSSRGSNQPQHF.

V is TRBV12-3 or TRBV12-4 and J is TRBJ2-1, with D uncertain. The CDR3 is made up of 13 amino acids. V shed 7 bases and J shed 5 bases, with 12 bases lying between them. The CDR3, as DNA: TGTGCCAGCACCCCCCGTAATAACAATGAGCAGTTCTTC. Translated: CASTPRNNNEQFF.

This clonotype showed up just a few times. The chain has TRBV19 and TRBJ2-7; a possible D gene is TRBD2 (5 bases). Between the trimmed V and J ends, which lost 10 bases and 3 bases, there was a span of 13 bases. This CDR3 spans 12 amino acids. The V gene's germline CDR1 is LNHDA and CDR2 SQIVND (reference sequence). The CDR3 loop reads CATNSANYEQYF. As DNA, the CDR3 is TGTGCCACCAATAGCGCCAACTACGAGCAGTACTTC.

The chain links TRBV2 to TRBJ1-2, with D unresolved. Between the trimmed V and J ends, which lost 8 bases and 4 bases, there was a span of 23 bases. This CDR3 is 16 amino acids long. CDR1 and CDR2 from the germline V gene are SNHLY and FYNNEI. DNA of the CDR3: TGTGCCAGCTCCGGGTTGGAAGGCCGAAGCGGCTATGGCTACACCTTC. Encoded protein: CASSGLEGRSGYGYTF. The complete variable domain, with remaining parts taken from reference TRBV2 and TRBJ1-2, reads EPEVTQTPSHQVTQMGQEVILRCVPISNHLYFYWYRQILGQKVEFLVSFYNNEISEKSEIFDDQFSVERPDGSNFTLKIRSTKLEDSAMYFCASSGLEGRSGYGYTFGSGTRLTVV.

This clonotype has more than one count but fewer than ten. V usage is TRBV11-2 and J usage is TRBJ2-1, with 10 bases that match TRBD2. The V segment lost 1 base and the J segment 0 bases; nucleotides outside the gene matches: 9. This CDR3 contains 19 residues. Germline CDR1 reads SGHAT; CDR2 reads FQNNGV. The DNA of the CDR3 is TGTGCCAGCAGCTTAGGTGGGCTAGCGGGGGCGAGCTCCTACAATGAGCAGTTCTTC. Its protein product is CASSLGGLAGASSYNEQFF.

The chain links TRBV12-3 or TRBV12-4 to TRBJ2-2, with D perhaps matching TRBD1 or TRBD2 (6 bases each). The CDR3 length is 14 residues. V was pared by 3 bases and J by 6 bases, with 11 bases between. The CDR3 coding sequence is TGTGCCAGCAGTTTGAGGGGGGCGGCCGGGGAGCTGTTTTTT. Its protein product is CASSLRGAAGELFF.

This clonotype was seen a few times. The chain is built from TRBV2 and TRBJ1-5, with D perhaps TRBD1 (6 bases). Trimming stripped 7 bases from V and 2 bases from J, with 18 bases between. This CDR3 contains 16 residues. CDR1 and CDR2 (germline): SNHLY, FYNNEI. CDR3 residues: CASTEGSGAGNQPQHF. The CDR3 nucleotides read TGTGCCAGCACCGAGGGGTCGGGGGCTGGCAATCAGCCCCAGCATTTT.

The J gene is TRBJ2-1, the V gene TRBV20-1; 7 bases are shared with TRBD2. The CDR3 covers 11 residues. Germline-derived CDR1 and CDR2 are DFQATT and SNEGSKA (reference sequence). The CDR3 region is CSGSGDNEQFF. As DNA, the CDR3 is TGCAGCGGGAGCGGGGACAATGAGCAGTTCTTC.

The genes are TRBV5-5 and TRBJ2-5; weak D call: TRBD1 (5 bases). Trimming removed 0 bases from V and 6 bases from J, with 9 bases in between. Germline values: CDR1 SGHKS, CDR2 YYEKEE (reference sequence). This CDR3 comprises 13 residues. The CDR3 sequence: CASSLEGLKTQYF. CDR3 sequence (DNA): TGTGCCAGCAGCTTGGAGGGGTTGAAGACCCAGTACTTC.

This clonotype was seen a handful of times. The CDR3 region has the DNA TGTGCCACCAGCAGGCGGGGGCGGCCTGGCACAGATACGCAGTATTTT. Translating it yields CATSRRGRPGTDTQYF. The chain joins TRBV15 to TRBJ2-3, with D possibly being TRBD2 (7 bases). With 3 bases removed from V and 1 base from J, the gap between germline ends came to 14 bases. CDR1 is LNHNV and CDR2 is YYDKDF in the germline V gene (reference sequence). The CDR3 contains 16 residues.

This clonotype appeared many times. This rearrangement joins TRBV20-1 to TRBJ2-1, with 10 bases lining up with TRBD2. CDR3 length: 15 amino acids. V trimming: 5 bases; J trimming: 1 base; junction bases outside the gene matches: 5. In germline, CDR1 is DFQATT, CDR2 SNEGSKA (reference sequence). CDR3 sequence: CSADILAGSYNEQFF. The CDR3 DNA reads TGCAGTGCTGATATACTAGCGGGGTCCTACAATGAGCAGTTCTTC.

V gene TRBV30 combines with J gene TRBJ2-7, with 8 bases aligning to TRBD1. The CDR3 loop spans 14 amino acids. The junction had 6 bases not matched to a gene; V was cut back by 5 bases and J by 0 bases. In germline, CDR1 is GTSNPN, CDR2 SVGIG (reference sequence). CDR3 in DNA: TGTGCCTGGGGGCGGACAGGGCGCTCCTACGAGCAGTACTTC. Translated, it gives CAWGRTGRSYEQYF. Based on the CDR3 plus reference TRBV30 and TRBJ2-7, the full variable domain is SQTIHQWPATLVQPVGSPLSLECTVEGTSNPNLYWYRQAAGRGLQLLFYSVGIGQISSEVPQNLSASRPQDRQFILSSKKLLLSDSGFYLCAWGRTGRSYEQYFGPGTRLTVT.

The CDR3 sequence is CASSQGLKADTQYF. Written as DNA, the CDR3 is TGCGCCAGCAGCCAGGGACTAAAGGCAGATACGCAGTATTTT. The chain employs TRBV4-3 and TRBJ2-3; TRBD2 matches 7 bases. This CDR3 has 14 amino acids. Germline V gives CDR1 LGHNA, CDR2 YSLEER. V shed 3 bases, J shed 4 bases, and the junction held 4 bases outside the gene matches.

This clonotype came up a few times. In DNA, the CDR3 is TGTGCCAGCAGTTTAGCGGGAACTACCATATATTTT. Translation gives CASSLAGTTIYF. The chain combines TRBV12-3 or TRBV12-4 with TRBJ1-3; no firm D call. Deletions cut 0 bases from V and 10 bases from J, with 7 bases between. The CDR3 length is 12 residues.

This chain links TRBV11-2 with TRBJ2-1; 9 bases match TRBD1. Looked up from germline, CDR1 is SGHAT and CDR2 is FQNNGV. Losses at the gene ends were 0 bases for V and 5 bases for J; bases not matched to a gene: 5. The CDR3 has 16 amino acids. CDR3 amino acids: CASSLDQWTGDNEQFF. The CDR3 DNA is TGTGCCAGCAGCTTAGATCAGTGGACAGGGGACAATGAGCAGTTCTTC.

The rearrangement links TRBV4-3 to TRBJ1-2; possible D gene TRBD1, 5 bases. Germline assignment: CDR1 LGHNA and CDR2 YSLEER. V shed 1 base and J shed 6 bases, with 18 bases lying between them. The CDR3 is 16 residues long. The DNA of the CDR3 is TGCGCCAGCAGCCAAGGGCGCCTGGGGCGGGGAGATGGCTACACCTTC. Its translation is CASSQGRLGRGDGYTF.

The sample holds one count of this clonotype. The chain couples TRBV18 to TRBJ2-7, with D hard to call. Germline lookup yields CDR1 KGHSH and CDR2 LQKENI. The V end was cut by 1 base, the J end by 6 bases, with 10 bases between. The CDR3 runs to 13 residues. CDR3 DNA sequence: TGTGCCAGCTCACCACGGCAGGCCGGCGAGCAGTACTTC. Amino acids: CASSPRQAGEQYF. Together with reference TRBV18 and TRBJ2-7, the CDR3 gives the full variable domain: NAGVMQNPRHLVRRRGQEARLRCSPMKGHSHVYWYRQLPEEGLKFMVYLQKENIIDESGMPKERFSAEFPKEGPSILRIQQVVRGDSAAYFCASSPRQAGEQYFGPGTRLTVT.

This chain connects TRBV10-3 to TRBJ1-1; no clear D gene. Germline CDR1 ENHRY, CDR2 SYGVKD. V shed 2 bases and J shed 3 bases, with 7 bases lying between them. The CDR3 is made up of 13 amino acids. CDR3 loop: CAISEREDTEAFF. CDR3 DNA: TGTGCCATCAGTGAGAGGGAGGACACTGAAGCTTTCTTT.

The chain employs TRBV29-1 and TRBJ2-1; 10 nucleotides agree with TRBD1. Per the germline V gene, CDR1 is SQVTM and CDR2 is ANQGSEA. The V segment lost 5 bases and the J segment 12 bases; nucleotides outside the gene matches: 13. The CDR3 consists of 14 residues. The DNA for the CDR3 is TGCAGCGTTCAGAGGGGACAGGGGAAAATGGGGCAGTTCTTC. Its translation: CSVQRGQGKMGQFF.

The CDR3 sequence: CASTLGGVEQYF. CDR3 in DNA: TGTGCCAGCACCCTAGGAGGGGTCGAGCAGTACTTC. The V and J genes are TRBV5-8 and TRBJ2-7, with a weak D call TRBD2 (6 bases). Germline CDR1 and CDR2: SGHTS and YDEGEE. Trimming took off 6 bases at V and 6 bases at J, with 13 bases between the two ends. There are 12 residues in the CDR3.